Listed here are 14 T cell receptor beta chains from one sample, sequenced in a study of response to subunit inactivated influenza vaccine. One entry per CDR3 protein, called by TCRdb with MiXCR from the RT-PCR reads. The sample shows 540,000 or so distinct CDR3 sequences, over 10% of them seen only once. Sequencing was performed on PBMCs from blood, taken 40 to 50 days after vaccination. The receptors derive from a man aged 45-65 years who received an inactivated influenza vaccine.

This clonotype was seen more than once but under ten times. The V and J genes are TRBV18 and TRBJ2-5; 7 nucleotides agree with TRBD1. There are 15 residues in the CDR3. The V and J ends lost 1 base and 5 bases, in that order; junction bases with no gene match: 7. Germline V lookup: CDR1 KGHSH, CDR2 LQKENI. The CDR3, as DNA: TGTGCCAGCTCACCACAAGGGGGCGCATCGGAGACCCAGTACTTC. Its protein product is CASSPQGGASETQYF.

The chain has TRBV20-1 and TRBJ2-1; D ambiguous. The CDR3 covers 12 residues. Trimming stripped 6 bases from V and 5 bases from J, with 11 bases between. From germline, CDR1 is DFQATT and CDR2 SNEGSKA (reference sequence). CDR3 loop: CSAIPSNNEQFF. CDR3 sequence (DNA): TGCAGTGCCATCCCCAGTAACAATGAGCAGTTCTTC.

The chain is built from TRBV12-3 or TRBV12-4 and TRBJ2-2, with D perhaps assigned TRBD1 or TRBD2 (6 bases each). This CDR3 has 14 residues. V was trimmed by 5 bases and J by 8 bases, leaving 15 bases between them. Written as DNA, the CDR3 is TGTGCCAGCAGTCCAGGGGCCGCGGGGGGGGAGCTGTTTTTT. It translates to CASSPGAAGGELFF.

This rearrangement joins TRBV20-1 to TRBJ2-7, with 8 bases lining up with TRBD2. The trim removed 1 base at V and 4 bases at J, leaving 6 bases unmatched. The CDR3 contains 14 residues. CDR1 and CDR2 (germline): DFQATT, SNEGSKA (reference sequence). In nucleotides, the CDR3 is TGCAGTGCTAGAGCCAGCGGGAGAGGGTACGAGCAGTACTTC. It specifies CSARASGRGYEQYF.

The chain carries TRBV16 and TRBJ2-5, with unresolved D. V shed 7 bases and J shed 5 bases, with 11 bases lying between them. This CDR3 is built from 12 residues. Germline CDR1 is KGHSY and CDR2 is FQNENV. In DNA, the CDR3 is TGTGCCAGCACCCCTAATCGTGAGACCCAGTACTTC. Translated: CASTPNRETQYF.

This clonotype occurred a few times. The rearrangement uses TRBV28 and TRBJ2-2; D not certain. This CDR3 has 15 residues. The V and J ends lost 2 bases and 3 bases respectively, with 10 bases between them. Germline V gives CDR1 MDHEN, CDR2 SYDVKM. The CDR3 DNA follows: TGTGCCAGCAGTTTACAGTTTGGTGACACCGGGGAGCTGTTTTTT. It specifies CASSLQFGDTGELFF.

The table lists this clonotype with a count of one. The rearrangement joins TRBV20-1 to TRBJ2-5; the match to TRBD1 covers 7 bases. The CDR3 extends over 15 amino acids. V trimming: 0 bases; J trimming: 2 bases; junction bases outside the gene matches: 6. Germline CDR1 and CDR2: DFQATT and SNEGSKA (reference sequence). CDR3 DNA sequence: TGCAGTGCTAGAGATAGCAGGGGGTATCAAGAGACCCAGTACTTC. Translated: CSARDSRGYQETQYF.

V is TRBV10-3 and J is TRBJ2-7, with TRBD1 matching 10 bases. From germline, CDR1 is ENHRY and CDR2 SYGVKD. Trimming removed 6 bases from V and 5 bases from J; junction bases left unmatched: 4. The CDR3 length is 13 residues. In DNA form, the CDR3 reads TGTGCCATCAGGGCGACAGGGGGCCACGAGCAGTACTTC. As protein: CAIRATGGHEQYF.

The chain couples TRBV4-1 to TRBJ1-2, with D unresolved. The CDR3 contains 15 residues. The V end lost 0 bases, the J end lost 4 bases, and 12 bases lay between the germline ends. Germline assignment: CDR1 MGHRA and CDR2 YSYEKL. The CDR3: CASSQDQRRTYGYTF. The CDR3 DNA is TGCGCCAGCAGCCAAGATCAGAGACGGACCTATGGCTACACCTTC.

This clonotype came up a few times. V and J are TRBV5-5 and TRBJ2-7; D remains unclear. Germline V CDR1 and CDR2: SGHKS, YYEKEE (reference sequence). V was shortened by 0 bases and J by 0 bases, with 10 bases between the two germline ends. The CDR3 length is 15 residues. CDR3 region: CASSLVEGISYEQYF. The CDR3 DNA reads TGTGCCAGCAGCTTGGTTGAAGGGATCTCCTACGAGCAGTACTTC.

The V and J genes are TRBV27 and TRBJ2-2, with TRBD1 identical over 10 bases. V trimming: 2 bases; J trimming: 2 bases; junction bases outside the gene matches: 2. In germline, CDR1 is MNHEY, CDR2 SMNVEV (reference sequence). This CDR3 contains 16 residues. The CDR3 sequence: CASSLGTGVNTGELFF. The CDR3 nucleotides are TGTGCCAGCAGTTTAGGGACAGGGGTTAACACCGGGGAGCTGTTTTTT.

The DNA of the CDR3 is TGCGCCAGCAGCCCGGAAGGGGGTGAAGCTTTCTTT. It yields the protein CASSPEGGEAFF. The J gene is TRBJ1-1, the V gene TRBV5-1; perhaps TRBD1 as D (6 bases). The length of the CDR3 is 12 residues. V was trimmed by 4 bases and J by 7 bases, leaving 11 bases between them. The V gene's germline CDR1 is SGHRS and CDR2 YFSETQ.

The chain carries TRBV5-1 and TRBJ2-1; 7 bases match TRBD1. Trimming took 4 bases from V and 4 from J; bases not matched to a gene: 11. Germline assignment: CDR1 SGHRS and CDR2 YFSETQ. CDR3 length: 16 amino acids. As DNA, the CDR3 is TGCGCCAGCAGCCCGCAAGGGGGCGCCGGGTACAATGAGCAGTTCTTC. It codes for CASSPQGGAGYNEQFF.

This clonotype was picked up one time. In DNA, the CDR3 is TGTGCCAGCAGCACACCTCCGGCGCAAAACACCGGGGAGCTGTTTTTT. It translates to CASSTPPAQNTGELFF. The chain has TRBV9 and TRBJ2-2; no firm D call. The CDR3 has 16 amino acids. Germline CDR1 SGDLS, CDR2 YYNGEE. Deletions cut 4 bases from V and 2 bases from J, with 15 bases between.